Listed here is a single TCR beta chain. The data were taken from a study of blood T cell repertoires in COVID-19. Assay: immunoSEQ multiplex PCR; the TCRdb copy retains only in-frame clones and omits some. Of about 68,000 clones detected, more than 75% appear once; the ten largest clones hold approximately 12%. The TCR sequence derives from a human donor in a cohort sampled during active COVID-19. The sequenced sample was peripheral blood.

CDR3 amino acids: CASSQDAGKDGYTF. Written as DNA, the CDR3 is TGCGCCAGCAGCCAAGATGCAGGGAAGGACGGCTACACCTTC. This chain links TRBV4-3 with TRBJ1-2, with a tentative D call TRBD1 (5 bases). V lost 0 bases and J 8 bases, leaving 13 bases between the germline ends. The CDR3 consists of 14 residues. The V gene's germline CDR1 is LGHNA and CDR2 YSLEER.